What follows is one T cell receptor beta chain and its context. CDR1 is LGHDT and CDR2 is YNNKEL in the germline V gene (reference sequence). The CDR3 length is 14 residues. V lost 1 base to trimming and J lost 4 bases, with 10 bases between them. Authors' methods: Researchers report that nucleated cell counts were estimated from reference gene primer amplification. The protocol was immunoSEQ multiplex PCR, while the TCRdb copy is restricted to in-frame clones and leaves out a portion. V, J and clone size reflect that table, while D and trimming were determined from the DNA. This sample has some 80,000 clones, with 75% to 85% found just once. The sample belongs to a study of blood T cell repertoires in COVID-19. Turning to the study itself: Acute and convalescent COVID-19 specimens originated in the United States, Italy and Spain. PBMCs, B-cell-depleted T cells, or T cells provided the cDNA or gDNA that made up the material.

The material sequenced was peripheral blood. This receptor was obtained from a woman aged 80 or older with active or convalescent COVID-19. This chain links TRBV3-1 (or the pseudogene TRBV3-2) with TRBJ1-2; D call uncertain. CDR3 region: CASSQAEDAYGYTF. CDR3 DNA: TGTGCCAGCAGCCAAGCCGAGGATGCCTATGGCTACACCTTC.